This T cell receptor beta chain derives from a study of blood T cell repertoires in COVID-19. The overall study: There were acute and convalescent COVID-19 samples, and they came from the United States, Italy and Spain. PBMCs, B-cell-depleted T cells, or T cells were the source of the cDNA or gDNA that made up the material.

Clones were read by immunoSEQ multiplex PCR, and TCRdb kept only the in-frame ones, dropping some. The table lists approximately 94,000 clones, about nine tenths of them singletons, with about 2.2% in the top ten. Losses at the gene ends were 0 bases for V and 7 bases for J; bases not matched to a gene: 12. This CDR3 contains 17 residues. Germline CDR1 is SNHLY and CDR2 is FYNNEI. The sample was peripheral blood. J is TRBJ2-1 and V is TRBV2; TRBD2 matches at 7 bases. The TCR comes from a man aged 50 to 59 with active COVID-19. CDR3 coding DNA: TGTGCCAGCAGTGAAGCGCTCGGGGGGAGGATAGGGAATGAGCAGTTCTTC. Translated, it gives CASSEALGGRIGNEQFF.